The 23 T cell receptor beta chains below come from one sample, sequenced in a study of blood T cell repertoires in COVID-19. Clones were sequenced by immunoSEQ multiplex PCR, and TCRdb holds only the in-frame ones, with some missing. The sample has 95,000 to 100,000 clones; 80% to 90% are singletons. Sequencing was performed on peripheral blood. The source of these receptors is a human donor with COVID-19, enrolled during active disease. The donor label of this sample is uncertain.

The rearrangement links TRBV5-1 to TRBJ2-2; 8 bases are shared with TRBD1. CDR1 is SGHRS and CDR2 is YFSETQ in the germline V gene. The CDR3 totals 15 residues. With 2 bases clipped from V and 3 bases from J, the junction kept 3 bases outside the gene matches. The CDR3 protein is CASSFLQGDTGELFF. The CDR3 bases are TGCGCCAGCAGCTTTCTACAGGGGGACACCGGGGAGCTGTTTTTT. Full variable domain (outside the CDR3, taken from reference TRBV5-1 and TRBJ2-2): KAGVTQTPRYLIKTRGQQVTLSCSPISGHRSVSWYQQTPGQGLQFLFEYFSETQRNKGNFPGRFSGRQFSNSRSEMNVSTLELGDSALYLCASSFLQGDTGELFFGEGSRLTVL.

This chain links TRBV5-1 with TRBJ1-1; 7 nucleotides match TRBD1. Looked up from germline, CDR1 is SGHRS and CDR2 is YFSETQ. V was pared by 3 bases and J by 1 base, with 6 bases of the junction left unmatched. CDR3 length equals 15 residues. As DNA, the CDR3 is TGCGCCAGCAGCTCTTACAGGGGCCCGAACACTGAAGCTTTCTTT. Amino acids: CASSSYRGPNTEAFF.

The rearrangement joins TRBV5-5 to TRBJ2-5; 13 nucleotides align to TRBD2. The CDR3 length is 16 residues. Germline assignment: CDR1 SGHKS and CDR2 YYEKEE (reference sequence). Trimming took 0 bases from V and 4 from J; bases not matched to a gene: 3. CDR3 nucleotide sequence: TGTGCCAGCAGCTTGGAACTAGCGGGGGGGAGAGAGACCCAGTACTTC. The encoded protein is CASSLELAGGRETQYF. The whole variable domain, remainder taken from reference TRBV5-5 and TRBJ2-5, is DAGVTQSPTHLIKTRGQQVTLRCSPISGHKSVSWYQQVLGQGPQFIFQYYEKEERGRGNFPDRFSARQFPNYSSELNVNALLLGDSALYLCASSLELAGGRETQYFGPGTRLLVL.

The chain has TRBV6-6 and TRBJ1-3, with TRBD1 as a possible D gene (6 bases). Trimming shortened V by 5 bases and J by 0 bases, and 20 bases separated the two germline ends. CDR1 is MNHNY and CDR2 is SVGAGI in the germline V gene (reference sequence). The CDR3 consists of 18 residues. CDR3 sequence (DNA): TGTGCCAGCAGTCCCGAGACCCCGACAGGCTCCTCTGGAAACACCATATATTTT. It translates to CASSPETPTGSSGNTIYF.

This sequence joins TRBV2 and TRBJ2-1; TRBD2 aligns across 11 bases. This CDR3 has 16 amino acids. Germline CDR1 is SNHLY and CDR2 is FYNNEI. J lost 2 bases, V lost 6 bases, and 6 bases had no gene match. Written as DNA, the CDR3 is TGTGCCAGCAGAGGAGGGGGACTAGCGGCCTACAATGAGCAGTTCTTC. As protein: CASRGGGLAAYNEQFF.

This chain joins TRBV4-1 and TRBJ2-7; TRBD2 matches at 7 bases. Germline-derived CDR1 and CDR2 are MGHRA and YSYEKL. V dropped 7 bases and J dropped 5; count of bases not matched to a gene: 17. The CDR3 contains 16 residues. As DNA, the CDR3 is TGCGCCAGCACCCCGAGATATAGCGGTGCGGGGGACGAGCAGTACTTC. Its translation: CASTPRYSGAGDEQYF.

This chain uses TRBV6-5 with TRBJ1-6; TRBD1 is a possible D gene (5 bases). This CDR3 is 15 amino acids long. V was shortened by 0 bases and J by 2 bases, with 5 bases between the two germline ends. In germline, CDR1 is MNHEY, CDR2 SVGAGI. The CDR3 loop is CASSYSGPYNSPLHF. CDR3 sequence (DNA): TGTGCCAGCAGTTACTCGGGGCCCTATAATTCACCCCTCCACTTT.

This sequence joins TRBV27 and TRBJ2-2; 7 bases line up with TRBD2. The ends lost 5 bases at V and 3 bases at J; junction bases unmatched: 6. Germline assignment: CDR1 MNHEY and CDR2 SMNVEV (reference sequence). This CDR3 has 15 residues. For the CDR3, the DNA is TGTGCCAGCAGTCACGGACTAGTCGACACCGGGGAGCTGTTTTTT. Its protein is CASSHGLVDTGELFF.

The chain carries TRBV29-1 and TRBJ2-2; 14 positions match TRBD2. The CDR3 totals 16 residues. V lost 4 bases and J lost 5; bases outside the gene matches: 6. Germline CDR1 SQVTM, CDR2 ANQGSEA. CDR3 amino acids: CSVGGTSGSNTGELFF. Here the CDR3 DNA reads TGCAGCGTTGGAGGGACTAGCGGGAGTAATACCGGGGAGCTGTTTTTT.

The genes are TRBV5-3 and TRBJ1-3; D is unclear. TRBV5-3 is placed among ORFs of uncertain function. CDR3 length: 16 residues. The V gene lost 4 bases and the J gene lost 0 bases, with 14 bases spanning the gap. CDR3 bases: TGTGCCAGAAGCCTGATGAGGGCCTCCTCTGGAAACACCATATATTTT. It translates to CARSLMRASSGNTIYF.

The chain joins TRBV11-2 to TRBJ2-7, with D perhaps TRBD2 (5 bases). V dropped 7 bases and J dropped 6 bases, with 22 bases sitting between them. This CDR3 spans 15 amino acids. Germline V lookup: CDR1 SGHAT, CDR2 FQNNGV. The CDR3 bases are TGTGCCAGCACCTTTGGTTCTCAGGACTGGGCCGAGCAGTACTTC. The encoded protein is CASTFGSQDWAEQYF. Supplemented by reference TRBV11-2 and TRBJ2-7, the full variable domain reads EAGVAQSPRYKIIEKRQSVAFWCNPISGHATLYWYQQILGQGPKLLIQFQNNGVVDDSQLPKDRFSAERLKGVDSTLKIQPAKLEDSAVYLCASTFGSQDWAEQYFGPGTRLTVT.

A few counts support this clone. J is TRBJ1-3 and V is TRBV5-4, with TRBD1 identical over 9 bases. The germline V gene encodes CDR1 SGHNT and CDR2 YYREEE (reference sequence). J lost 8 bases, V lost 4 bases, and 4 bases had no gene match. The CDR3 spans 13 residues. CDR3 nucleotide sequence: TGTGCCAGCAGCCGGGACAGGGAATACACCATATATTTT. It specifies CASSRDREYTIYF.

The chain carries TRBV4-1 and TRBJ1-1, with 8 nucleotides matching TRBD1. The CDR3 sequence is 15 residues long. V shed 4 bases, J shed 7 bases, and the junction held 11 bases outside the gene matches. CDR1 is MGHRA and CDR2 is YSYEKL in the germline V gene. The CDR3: CASSRGGQAAYEAFF. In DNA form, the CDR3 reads TGCGCCAGCAGCCGAGGGGGACAGGCGGCGTATGAAGCTTTCTTT.

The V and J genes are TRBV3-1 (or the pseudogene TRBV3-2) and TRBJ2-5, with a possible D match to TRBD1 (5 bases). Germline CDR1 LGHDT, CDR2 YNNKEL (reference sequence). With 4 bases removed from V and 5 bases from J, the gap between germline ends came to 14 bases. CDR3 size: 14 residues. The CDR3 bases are TGTGCCAGCAGCCGTAGGGGTGGGGCGGAGACCCAGTACTTC. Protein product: CASSRRGGAETQYF.

As DNA, the CDR3 is TGTGCCACCAGCGACCGGGACAGGGGGTACGAGCAGTACTTC. As protein: CATSDRDRGYEQYF. V and J are TRBV15 and TRBJ2-7; 11 bases are a match to TRBD1. CDR1 is LNHNV and CDR2 is YYDKDF in the germline V gene (reference sequence). V lost 5 bases to trimming and J lost 4 bases; unmatched junction nucleotides: 4. The CDR3 consists of 14 residues.

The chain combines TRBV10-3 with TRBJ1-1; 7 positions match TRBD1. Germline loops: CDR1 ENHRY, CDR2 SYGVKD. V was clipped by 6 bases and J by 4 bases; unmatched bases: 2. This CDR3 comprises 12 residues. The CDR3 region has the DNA TGTGCCATCAGAGCAGGGGGCACTGAAGCTTTCTTT. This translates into CAIRAGGTEAFF.

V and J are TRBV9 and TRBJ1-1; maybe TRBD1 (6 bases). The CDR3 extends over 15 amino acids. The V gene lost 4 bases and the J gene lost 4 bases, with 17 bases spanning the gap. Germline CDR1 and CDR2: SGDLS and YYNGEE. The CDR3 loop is CASSPQLGRGTEAFF. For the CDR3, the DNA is TGTGCCAGCAGCCCCCAGCTGGGCAGGGGCACTGAAGCTTTCTTT.

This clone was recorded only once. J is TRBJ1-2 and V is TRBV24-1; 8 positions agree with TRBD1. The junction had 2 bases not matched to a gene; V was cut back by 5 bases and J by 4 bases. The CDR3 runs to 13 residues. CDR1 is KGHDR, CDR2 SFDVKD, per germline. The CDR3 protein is CATSADRGYGYTF. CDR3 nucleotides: TGTGCCACCAGTGCCGACAGGGGCTATGGCTACACCTTC.

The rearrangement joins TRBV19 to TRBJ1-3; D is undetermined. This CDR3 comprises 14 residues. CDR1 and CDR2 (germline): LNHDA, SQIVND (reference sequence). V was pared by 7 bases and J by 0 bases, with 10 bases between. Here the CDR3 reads CASTPVNSGNTIYF. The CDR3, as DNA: TGTGCCAGTACTCCGGTCAACTCTGGAAACACCATATATTTT.

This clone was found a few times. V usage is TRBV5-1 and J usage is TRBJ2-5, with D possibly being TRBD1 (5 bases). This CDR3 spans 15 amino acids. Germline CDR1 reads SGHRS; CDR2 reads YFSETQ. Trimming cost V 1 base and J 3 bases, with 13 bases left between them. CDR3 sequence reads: CASSLQPDSEETQYF. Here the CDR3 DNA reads TGCGCCAGCAGCTTGCAGCCAGACAGTGAAGAGACCCAGTACTTC.

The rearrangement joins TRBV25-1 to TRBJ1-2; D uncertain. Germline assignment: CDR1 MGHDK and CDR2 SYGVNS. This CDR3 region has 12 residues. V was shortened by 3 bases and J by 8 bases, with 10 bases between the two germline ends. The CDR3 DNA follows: TGTGCCAGCAGTGAGTGGCCTGCCGGCTACACCTTC. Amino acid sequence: CASSEWPAGYTF.

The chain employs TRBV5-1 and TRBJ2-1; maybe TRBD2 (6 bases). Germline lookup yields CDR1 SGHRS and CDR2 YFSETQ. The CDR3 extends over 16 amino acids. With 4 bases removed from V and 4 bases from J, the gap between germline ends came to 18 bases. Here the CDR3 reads CASSVGGGLPYNEQFF. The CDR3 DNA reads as TGCGCCAGCAGCGTGGGAGGAGGACTACCTTACAATGAGCAGTTCTTC. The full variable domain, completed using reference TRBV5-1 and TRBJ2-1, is KAGVTQTPRYLIKTRGQQVTLSCSPISGHRSVSWYQQTPGQGLQFLFEYFSETQRNKGNFPGRFSGRQFSNSRSEMNVSTLELGDSALYLCASSVGGGLPYNEQFFGPGTRLTVL.

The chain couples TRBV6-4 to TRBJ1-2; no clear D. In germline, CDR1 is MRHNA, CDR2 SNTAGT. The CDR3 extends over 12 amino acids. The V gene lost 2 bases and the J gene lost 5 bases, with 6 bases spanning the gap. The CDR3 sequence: CASSDGLYGYTF. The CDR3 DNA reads TGTGCCAGCAGTGACGGTCTATATGGCTACACCTTC.